This T cell receptor (beta chain) was obtained from a study of T cells after yellow fever vaccination. At the level of the study: Low-cell-number fractions were prepared with SMART-Seq v4 Ultra Low Input. Overall study findings and caveats: FACS-sorted repertoires could contain abundant clonotypes contaminating from the bulk population.

This clonotype occurred a few times. Antigen: not known. A universal primer site and UMIs were added as TCR cDNA was made by 5'RACE template switching. Using its own MiXCR run on the 5' RACE reads, TCRdb lists one record per CDR3 protein. The table lists approximately 340,000 distinct CDR3 sequences, 8.5% to 9% of them singletons, with roughly 17% in the top ten. Germline lookup yields CDR1 SGHTA and CDR2 FQGNSA. This CDR3 region has 13 residues. V was cut by 4 bases and J by 6 bases, with 13 bases left in between. The TCR was taken from a man between 18 and 35 years old who received the YFV17D yellow fever vaccine. The material was PBMCs, obtained on the day of the first yellow fever vaccination. The chain carries TRBV7-2 and TRBJ2-7, with unresolved D. The CDR3 DNA is TGTGCCAGCAGCTACCGGACGGTCGGCGAGCAGTACTTC. It is translated as CASSYRTVGEQYF. The full variable domain, completed using reference TRBV7-2 and TRBJ2-7, is GAGVSQSPSNKVTEKGKDVELRCDPISGHTALYWYRQSLGQGLEFLIYFQGNSAPDKSGLPSDRFSAERTGGSVSTLTIQRTQQEDSAVYLCASSYRTVGEQYFGPGTRLTVT.